The 29 T cell receptor beta chains below all came from one sample that was sequenced in a study of shared clonotypes between healthy human individuals. The repertoire was sequenced with immunoSEQ multiplex PCR; TCRdb's copy has only in-frame clones and lacks some. The data contain 2 million to 2.5 million clones, 85% to 95% of them seen just once; the ten biggest clones take up about 0.41%. The sample comprised naive CD4+ T cells from PBMCs. Subset given: CD45RA+ positively selected. These receptors were collected from a man aged 18 to 29 in good health. Some clones in this sample may be carry-over from other donors' samples.

J is TRBJ1-4 and V is TRBV6-6; 8 bases align to TRBD1. V shed 1 base and J 6 bases; nucleotides not matched to a gene: 4. CDR1 and CDR2 from the germline V gene are MNHNY and SVGAGI (reference sequence). This CDR3 region has 15 residues. The CDR3 here is CASSYWTGQDEKLFF. CDR3 sequence (DNA): TGTGCCAGCAGTTACTGGACAGGGCAGGATGAAAAACTGTTTTTT.

V and J are TRBV27 and TRBJ1-5; D not resolved. V lost 4 bases to trimming and J lost 6 bases, with 19 bases between them. Per germline, CDR1 MNHEY and CDR2 SMNVEV (reference sequence). This CDR3 contains 16 residues. The CDR3 DNA reads TGTGCCAGCAGTTCATCATACGGGGAGATCGGTCAGCCCCAGCATTTT. Its translation is CASSSSYGEIGQPQHF.

The CDR3 bases are TGTGCCAGCAGCTTACGGGGGCCGGAGACCCAGTACTTC. It translates to CASSLRGPETQYF. The chain recombines TRBV11-2 with TRBJ2-5, with D tentatively TRBD1 or TRBD2 (6 bases each). The CDR3 is 13 amino acids. Trimming took off 2 bases at V and 5 bases at J, with 9 bases between the two ends. Germline V lookup: CDR1 SGHAT, CDR2 FQNNGV.

The V call is TRBV6-6, the J call TRBJ2-7; TRBD2 aligns across 9 bases. Trimming at V came to 0 bases and at J to 5 bases, leaving 8 bases not matched to a gene. Germline CDR1 is MNHNY and CDR2 is SVGAGI (reference sequence). The CDR3 spans 16 residues. CDR3 coding DNA: TGTGCCAGCAGTTACTCGCGGGAGGGTAGGAGTCACGAGCAGTACTTC. Protein sequence: CASSYSREGRSHEQYF.

The CDR3: CASSLAVGSPLHF. The CDR3 nucleotides read TGCGCCAGCAGCTTGGCCGTGGGATCACCCCTCCACTTT. The chain recombines TRBV5-1 with TRBJ1-6, with no clear D. The germline V gene has CDR1 SGHRS and CDR2 YFSETQ. The CDR3 has 13 amino acids. V was clipped by 0 bases and J by 10 bases, with 8 bases between them.

This chain connects TRBV28 to TRBJ2-5; possibly TRBD1 for D (5 bases). V was pared by 0 bases and J by 9 bases, with 11 bases between. Per the germline V gene, CDR1 is MDHEN and CDR2 is SYDVKM. This CDR3 is built from 13 residues. The CDR3 DNA is TGTGCCAGCAGTTTATGGTACGTAGGGGCCCAGTACTTC. Translating it yields CASSLWYVGAQYF.

To note about this clone: Other DNA variants within this sample encode the same CDR3. J is TRBJ2-3 and V is TRBV20-1; the D is unclear. V dropped 6 bases and J dropped 3 bases, with 1 base sitting between them. The germline V gene encodes CDR1 DFQATT and CDR2 SNEGSKA (reference sequence). The CDR3 contains 9 residues. CDR3 sequence (DNA): TGCAGTGCGACAGATACGCAGTATTTT. Translated, it gives CSATDTQYF.

V is TRBV7-3 and J is TRBJ1-1, with D tentatively TRBD1 (5 bases). CDR1 SGHTA and CDR2 FQGTGA come from the germline V gene. The CDR3 has 13 residues. V was trimmed by 5 bases and J by 5 bases, leaving 12 bases between them. The CDR3: CASSLGVGTEAFF. The CDR3 region has the DNA TGTGCCAGCAGCCTAGGGGTCGGTACTGAAGCTTTCTTT.

This rearrangement joins TRBV5-1 to TRBJ2-5, with 9 bases identical to TRBD2. The CDR3 is 17 amino acids. V trimming: 4 bases; J trimming: 1 base; junction bases outside the gene matches: 11. The germline V gene encodes CDR1 SGHRS and CDR2 YFSETQ. The CDR3 loop is CASSTADSGRPQETQYF. CDR3 nucleotide sequence: TGCGCCAGCAGCACTGCTGATAGCGGGAGACCCCAAGAGACCCAGTACTTC. The full variable domain, rest sourced from reference TRBV5-1 and TRBJ2-5, is KAGVTQTPRYLIKTRGQQVTLSCSPISGHRSVSWYQQTPGQGLQFLFEYFSETQRNKGNFPGRFSGRQFSNSRSEMNVSTLELGDSALYLCASSTADSGRPQETQYFGPGTRLLVL.

The chain employs TRBV7-2 and TRBJ1-5; D perhaps matches TRBD1 (5 bases). V lost 8 bases, J lost 0 bases, and 8 bases lay in between. Germline V gene lookup returns CDR1 SGHTA and CDR2 FQGNSA. This CDR3 region has 13 residues. The CDR3 sequence is CASGTYSNQPQHF. The DNA of the CDR3 is TGTGCCAGCGGGACTTATAGCAATCAGCCCCAGCATTTT.

The genes are TRBV27 and TRBJ1-5, with D possibly being TRBD1 (6 bases). Germline CDR1 and CDR2: MNHEY and SMNVEV (reference sequence). V was clipped by 5 bases and J by 9 bases, with 14 bases between them. CDR3 size: 13 residues. The CDR3 reads CASSVDRTSPQHF. The CDR3 nucleotides read TGTGCCAGCAGTGTCGACAGGACGTCGCCCCAGCATTTT.

This clone was observed a few times. The chain joins TRBV10-3 to TRBJ1-1; the D gene is possibly TRBD1 (6 bases). Germline CDR1 ENHRY, CDR2 SYGVKD. The CDR3 runs to 14 residues. V was clipped by 3 bases and J by 1 base, with 9 bases between them. The CDR3 nucleotides read TGTGCCATCAGTGATACAGGGAAGAACACTGAAGCTTTCTTT. Encoded protein: CAISDTGKNTEAFF.

The V call is TRBV5-1, the J call TRBJ2-7; no clear D gene. The CDR3 spans 14 residues. In germline, CDR1 is SGHRS, CDR2 YFSETQ. V lost 4 bases, J lost 0 bases, and 11 bases lay in between. CDR3 residues: CASSPPFGSYEQYF. In DNA, the CDR3 is TGCGCCAGCAGCCCGCCCTTTGGCTCCTACGAGCAGTACTTC.

This clone has just one count. V and J are TRBV27 and TRBJ2-5, with 8 positions matching TRBD1. With V trimmed by 6 bases and J by 10 bases, 7 bases remained unmatched. This CDR3 is built from 12 residues. Germline CDR1 is MNHEY and CDR2 is SMNVEV (reference sequence). The CDR3 DNA is TGTGCCAGCAGCCACGACAGGGGTAACCAGTACTTC. It codes for CASSHDRGNQYF.

The V gene is TRBV9, the J gene TRBJ2-5; D possibly corresponds to TRBD1 (6 bases). Germline V gene lookup returns CDR1 SGDLS and CDR2 YYNGEE. The V and J ends lost 4 bases and 5 bases respectively, with 12 bases between them. The CDR3 runs to 13 residues. The DNA of the CDR3 is TGTGCCAGCAGCCGCAGGGGCGCGGAGACCCAGTACTTC. Encoded protein: CASSRRGAETQYF.

J is TRBJ2-7 and V is TRBV7-9; D is ambiguous. With 7 bases removed from V and 4 bases from J, the gap between germline ends came to 11 bases. In germline, CDR1 is SEHNR, CDR2 FQNEAQ (reference sequence). The CDR3 consists of 12 residues. The DNA for the CDR3 is TGTGCCAGCACTCATTCGCGTTACGAGCAGTACTTC. It codes for CASTHSRYEQYF.

The J gene is TRBJ2-7, the V gene TRBV7-6, with a tentative D call TRBD2 (5 bases). V was trimmed by 5 bases and J by 0 bases, leaving 11 bases between them. CDR1 and CDR2 (germline): SGHVS, FNYEAQ. This CDR3 comprises 14 residues. The CDR3 DNA sequence: TGTGCCAGCAGCCCCGGGAAAAACTCCTACGAGCAGTACTTC. Translated: CASSPGKNSYEQYF.

This chain links TRBV29-1 with TRBJ2-7, with TRBD1 matching 7 bases. The CDR3 is 12 residues long. Germline CDR1 SQVTM, CDR2 ANQGSEA. J lost 2 bases, V lost 7 bases, and 5 bases had no gene match. Here the CDR3 DNA reads TGCAGCGCTGGTGGGACAGCCTACGAGCAGTACTTC. This codes for CSAGGTAYEQYF.

This sequence joins TRBV9 and TRBJ2-7; D possibly uses TRBD1 or TRBD2 (6 bases each). The CDR3 extends over 15 amino acids. The germline CDR1 and CDR2 sequences are SGDLS and YYNGEE. The germline V and J ends were trimmed by 0 bases and 6 bases, with 16 bases remaining between them. In nucleotides, the CDR3 is TGTGCCAGCAGCGTAGATGGCCCGGGGGCTAGCGAGCAGTACTTC. It is translated as CASSVDGPGASEQYF.

This clone was detected only once. The CDR3 nucleotides read TGTGCCAGCAGCCCGCTAGCGGGAGGGGTGAAGACCCAGTACTTC. The encoded protein is CASSPLAGGVKTQYF. J is TRBJ2-5 and V is TRBV6-5; 12 bases align to TRBD2. CDR1 is MNHEY and CDR2 is SVGAGI in the germline V gene. Trimming took 6 bases from V and 6 from J; bases not matched to a gene: 8. This CDR3 has 15 amino acids.

The J gene is TRBJ2-3, the V gene TRBV7-8; D ambiguous. Germline V gene lookup returns CDR1 SGHVS and CDR2 FQNEAQ. The CDR3 consists of 14 residues. V gave up 2 bases and J gave up 5 bases, with 11 bases separating them. The CDR3 nucleotides are TGTGCCAGCAGCTTAATGGCGGTACAAGATACGCAGTATTTT. Amino acids: CASSLMAVQDTQYF.

The J gene is TRBJ2-1, the V gene TRBV10-1; D is perhaps TRBD1 (5 bases). Germline V lookup: CDR1 WNHNN, CDR2 SYGVQD (reference sequence). The germline V and J ends were trimmed by 1 base and 10 bases, with 14 bases remaining between them. CDR3 length equals 14 residues. The CDR3 here is CASSEFRRGGEQFF. The CDR3, as DNA: TGCGCCAGCAGTGAGTTCCGAAGGGGCGGAGAGCAGTTCTTC.

The chain has TRBV14 and TRBJ2-7, with 9 bases aligning to TRBD2. The germline V gene encodes CDR1 SGHDN and CDR2 FVKESK. Unmatched junction bases numbered 8, after V lost 3 bases and J lost 5 bases. CDR3 size: 15 residues. The CDR3 DNA follows: TGTGCCAGCAGCCAGGTAGCGGGAGTAATCCACGAGCAGTACTTC. As protein: CASSQVAGVIHEQYF.

The rearrangement joins TRBV9 to TRBJ2-3; D uncertain. CDR1 and CDR2 (germline): SGDLS, YYNGEE. V dropped 4 bases and J dropped 3 bases, with 12 bases sitting between them. This CDR3 is built from 14 residues. CDR3 amino acids: CASSPSSATDTQYF. CDR3 sequence (DNA): TGTGCCAGCAGCCCCAGTTCGGCGACAGATACGCAGTATTTT.

This clone occurred once. The V gene is TRBV11-2, the J gene TRBJ2-2; D not certain. Trimming cost V 2 bases and J 0 bases, with 7 bases left between them. The CDR3 contains 15 residues. Per germline, CDR1 SGHAT and CDR2 FQNNGV. The DNA of the CDR3 is TGTGCCAGCAGCTTATGGTCGGCGAACACCGGGGAGCTGTTTTTT. Its translation is CASSLWSANTGELFF.

This clone was seen only a few times. The V call is TRBV18, the J call TRBJ1-4; the D is unclear. The CDR3 length is 16 residues. Germline CDR1 KGHSH, CDR2 LQKENI. V was shortened by 4 bases and J by 7 bases, with 19 bases between the two germline ends. CDR3 coding DNA: TGTGCCAGCTCACGGGCCCCGGACGCATGGACTGAAAAACTGTTTTTT. This encodes CASSRAPDAWTEKLFF.

V is TRBV27 and J is TRBJ2-7, with a possible D match to TRBD2 (6 bases). This CDR3 spans 14 amino acids. Germline V gene lookup returns CDR1 MNHEY and CDR2 SMNVEV (reference sequence). V shed 6 bases and J shed 3 bases, with 15 bases lying between them. This CDR3 is CASRAGTGNYEQYF. CDR3 DNA sequence: TGTGCCAGCAGGGCGGGAACAGGTAACTACGAGCAGTACTTC.

This clone is a singleton in its sample. The chain combines TRBV30 with TRBJ1-2; unclear D gene. The length of the CDR3 is 13 residues. Trimming removed 4 bases from V and 1 base from J, with 10 bases in between. Germline CDR1 is GTSNPN and CDR2 is SVGIG (reference sequence). The CDR3 nucleotides read TGTGCCTGGAAAGACGGAGGTAACTATGGCTACACCTTC. Translation: CAWKDGGNYGYTF.

The chain uses TRBV27 and TRBJ2-5; D is possibly TRBD2 (6 bases). Trimming took 4 bases from V and 7 from J, leaving 19 bases between them. This CDR3 region has 15 residues. Germline loops: CDR1 MNHEY, CDR2 SMNVEV (reference sequence). The CDR3 loop reads CASSSPGVSGGTQYF. CDR3 coding DNA: TGTGCCAGCAGTTCCCCCGGCGTTAGCGGCGGGACCCAGTACTTC.